One sample yielded the 18 T cell receptor beta chains listed below, sequenced in a study of shared clonotypes between healthy human individuals. The naive CD8 population came from CD45RO-negative cells selected for CCR7, without terminally differentiated effector memory CD45RA+ cells. Assay: immunoSEQ multiplex PCR; the TCRdb copy retains only in-frame clones and omits some. The table has 560,000 or so clones, approximately 96% seen once; the top ten hold around 0.1%. Sequencing was performed on naive CD8+ T cells sorted from blood. The receptors come from a woman in her 30s in good health.

CDR3 region: CATSRDRGNEQFF. CDR3 in DNA: TGTGCCACCAGCAGAGATCGGGGGAATGAGCAGTTCTTC. The chain joins TRBV15 to TRBJ2-1; possibly TRBD2 for D (6 bases). The V and J ends lost 0 bases and 7 bases respectively, with 7 bases between them. Germline V gives CDR1 LNHNV, CDR2 YYDKDF (reference sequence). The CDR3 has 13 residues.

The chain recombines TRBV27 with TRBJ2-2; 11 positions match TRBD2. This CDR3 is built from 14 residues. With 8 bases clipped from V and 5 bases from J, the junction kept 4 bases outside the gene matches. Germline V CDR1 and CDR2: MNHEY, SMNVEV (reference sequence). CDR3 DNA: TGTGCCAGCCAATGGACTAGCGGGACCGGGGAGCTGTTTTTT. Translated: CASQWTSGTGELFF.

The V gene is TRBV5-6, the J gene TRBJ2-7; TRBD2 agrees at 15 bases. Losses at the gene ends were 9 bases for V and 0 bases for J; bases not matched to a gene: 4. This CDR3 has 15 amino acids. In germline, CDR1 is SGHDT, CDR2 YYEEEE. CDR3 in DNA: TGTGCCACCGGGACTAGCGGGAGGAGCTCCTACGAGCAGTACTTC. This sequence encodes CATGTSGRSSYEQYF. Looking up the rest from reference TRBV5-6 and TRBJ2-7 gives the full variable domain: DAGVTQSPTHLIKTRGQQVTLRCSPKSGHDTVSWYQQALGQGPQFIFQYYEEEERQRGNFPDRFSGHQFPNYSSELNVNALLLGDSALYLCATGTSGRSSYEQYFGPGTRLTVT.

This chain joins TRBV6-9 and TRBJ2-3, with D uncertain. The germline V gene encodes CDR1 MNHGY and CDR2 SVAAGI. The ends were cut back, 4 bases at V and 10 bases at J, with 12 bases in the middle. The CDR3 sequence is 12 residues long. The CDR3 DNA is TGTGCCAGCAGTTGGAATAATACGTCGCAGTATTTT. Its translation is CASSWNNTSQYF.

The rearrangement joins TRBV28 to TRBJ2-2; D is ambiguous. This CDR3 contains 14 residues. Germline V gene lookup returns CDR1 MDHEN and CDR2 SYDVKM. V lost 3 bases, J lost 6 bases, and 11 bases lay in between. The CDR3 is CASSFSNGPGELFF. Written as DNA, the CDR3 is TGTGCCAGCAGTTTTTCGAATGGGCCCGGGGAGCTGTTTTTT.

The rearrangement joins TRBV28 to TRBJ1-5; D not certain. CDR1 and CDR2 from the germline V gene are MDHEN and SYDVKM. This CDR3 contains 15 residues. With 2 bases removed from V and 0 bases from J, the gap between germline ends came to 8 bases. The DNA of the CDR3 is TGTGCCAGCAGTTTACAGGTTTATAGCAATCAGCCCCAGCATTTT. This translates into CASSLQVYSNQPQHF.

This chain joins TRBV28 and TRBJ2-2, with D tentatively TRBD2 (6 bases). Trimming left V 5 bases short and J 1 base short, with 11 bases between. The germline CDR1 and CDR2 sequences are MDHEN and SYDVKM. There are 15 residues in the CDR3. CDR3 coding DNA: TGTGCCAGCAGTCGTCGCGGGGTGAACACCGGGGAGCTGTTTTTT. Amino acid sequence: CASSRRGVNTGELFF.

The rearrangement uses TRBV7-8 and TRBJ2-7, with D maybe TRBD2 (5 bases). CDR3 length: 14 residues. The ends were cut back, 5 bases at V and 1 base at J, with 12 bases in the middle. CDR1 and CDR2 (germline): SGHVS, FQNEAQ. The CDR3 region has the DNA TGTGCCAGCAGCCCCCGCGGAGGTTCCTACGAGCAGTACTTC. Residues: CASSPRGGSYEQYF. The full variable domain, rest sourced from reference TRBV7-8 and TRBJ2-7, is GAGVSQSPRYKVAKRGQDVALRCDPISGHVSLFWYQQALGQGPEFLTYFQNEAQLDKSGLPSDRFFAERPEGSVSTLKIQRTQQEDSAVYLCASSPRGGSYEQYFGPGTRLTVT.

The gene calls are TRBV7-8 and TRBJ1-5; D gene unclear. Germline lookup yields CDR1 SGHVS and CDR2 FQNEAQ. The CDR3 totals 14 residues. Trimming took off 5 bases at V and 0 bases at J, with 8 bases between the two ends. As DNA, the CDR3 is TGTGCCAGCAGCGCCCTAAATAGCAATCAGCCCCAGCATTTT. Its protein is CASSALNSNQPQHF. Combining the CDR3 with reference TRBV7-8 and TRBJ1-5 gives the whole variable domain GAGVSQSPRYKVAKRGQDVALRCDPISGHVSLFWYQQALGQGPEFLTYFQNEAQLDKSGLPSDRFFAERPEGSVSTLKIQRTQQEDSAVYLCASSALNSNQPQHFGDGTRLSIL.

V gene TRBV5-1 combines with J gene TRBJ2-3; no reliable D call. Germline V CDR1 and CDR2: SGHRS, YFSETQ. The CDR3 consists of 13 residues. Trimming took off 4 bases at V and 6 bases at J, with 12 bases between the two ends. The CDR3: CASSSRTADTQYF. The CDR3 nucleotides read TGCGCCAGCAGCAGCAGGACCGCGGATACGCAGTATTTT.

This clone was found once. The chain has TRBV28 and TRBJ1-5; 9 bases are a match to TRBD1. This CDR3 comprises 13 residues. Germline V gene data show CDR1 as MDHEN and CDR2 as SYDVKM. V trimming: 6 bases; J trimming: 7 bases; junction bases outside the gene matches: 4. CDR3 DNA sequence: TGTGCCAGCAGGCCACAGGGGGCCCAGCCCCAGCATTTT. It yields the protein CASRPQGAQPQHF.

The V and J genes are TRBV10-3 and TRBJ2-7, with 7 bases fitting TRBD1. The V gene's germline CDR1 is ENHRY and CDR2 SYGVKD. V shed 2 bases and J 2 bases; nucleotides not matched to a gene: 9. The CDR3 is made up of 16 amino acids. CDR3 coding DNA: TGTGCCATCAGTGAGCCAAAGACAGGGCCCCCCTACGAGCAGTACTTC. Residues: CAISEPKTGPPYEQYF.

The chain joins TRBV4-1 to TRBJ1-1; D ambiguous. Germline V gene data show CDR1 as MGHRA and CDR2 as YSYEKL. CDR3 length: 13 amino acids. Deletions cut 0 bases from V and 8 bases from J, with 10 bases between. The CDR3: CASSQDSTPEAFF. The CDR3 coding sequence is TGCGCCAGCAGCCAAGATTCGACCCCCGAAGCTTTCTTT.

The V and J genes are TRBV12-1 and TRBJ1-5. TRBV12-1 is an annotated pseudogene. The CDR3 has 14 residues. The CDR3 DNA is TGTGCCAGCAGCTCCGGACCCCTCTCCCAGCCCCAGCATTTT. Translation gives CASSSGPLSQPQHF.

J is TRBJ2-7 and V is TRBV28; possible D gene TRBD1, 5 bases. CDR3 length: 12 residues. Per the germline V gene, CDR1 is MDHEN and CDR2 is SYDVKM. Trimming left V 5 bases short and J 5 bases short, with 10 bases between. The CDR3, as DNA: TGTGCCAGCAGTGACAGTTGGGACGAGCAGTACTTC. Its protein product is CASSDSWDEQYF.

The chain recombines TRBV4-1 with TRBJ1-5; 7 nucleotides match TRBD1. The CDR3 totals 15 residues. Germline loops: CDR1 MGHRA, CDR2 YSYEKL. V shed 5 bases and J 3 bases; nucleotides not matched to a gene: 7. The CDR3 DNA is TGCGCCAGCAGCGATGTACAGGGGAACAATCAGCCCCAGCATTTT. Its translation is CASSDVQGNNQPQHF.

For this clone: At the DNA level, this CDR3 is encoded by other sequences in the same sample as well. The chain recombines TRBV27 with TRBJ2-1; 13 bases map to TRBD2. Trimming cost V 6 bases and J 5 bases; bases outside gene matches: 4. Germline CDR1 MNHEY, CDR2 SMNVEV (reference sequence). The length of the CDR3 is 15 residues. The CDR3 nucleotides are TGTGCCAGCAGCCCGGGGACTAGCGGGGACAATGAGCAGTTCTTC. The encoded protein is CASSPGTSGDNEQFF.

The chain has TRBV4-2 and TRBJ2-3; 14 bases align to TRBD2. Germline V gives CDR1 LGHNA, CDR2 YNFKEQ. After removal of 0 bases from V and 6 bases from J, the junction contained 8 bases not matched to a gene. There are 18 residues in the CDR3. As DNA, the CDR3 is TGTGCCAGCAGCCAAGAAGTGGGACTAGCGGGAGAAGGGGATACGCAGTATTTT. This sequence encodes CASSQEVGLAGEGDTQYF.